The present T cell receptor (beta chain) was sequenced within a study of regulatory T cells in long-lasting Graves disease. Study observations and caveats: Persistent disease was characterized by preferential usage of TRBV28, TRBJ1-2 and TRBJ2-5.

The CDR3 has 14 amino acids. Between the trimmed V and J ends, which lost 2 bases and 0 bases, there was a span of 10 bases. From germline, CDR1 is SQVTM and CDR2 ANQGSEA. The sample's time point: persistent/refractory GD, antithyroid drugs over 5 years with positive TRAb. Extracted PBMC RNA gave rise to the TCR library. Comment on this clonotype: What it binds is unknown.

CDR3-region Arm-PCR and iRepertoire HTBI primers produced the TCR beta libraries. MiXCR, run by TCRdb on the multiplex PCR reads, gives a single entry per CDR3 protein. This sample has 600,000 to 850,000 distinct CDR3 sequences, with 25% to 30% found just once. The receptor's source is a female donor with Graves disease. The chain has TRBV29-1 and TRBJ1-1, with no clear D. The sample here was peripheral blood mononuclear cells (PBMCs), taken when the disease was refractory, from a patient treated with antithyroid drugs. The CDR3 protein is CSVESHRMNTEAFF. In nucleotides, the CDR3 is TGCAGCGTTGAATCACACCGAATGAACACTGAAGCTTTCTTT.